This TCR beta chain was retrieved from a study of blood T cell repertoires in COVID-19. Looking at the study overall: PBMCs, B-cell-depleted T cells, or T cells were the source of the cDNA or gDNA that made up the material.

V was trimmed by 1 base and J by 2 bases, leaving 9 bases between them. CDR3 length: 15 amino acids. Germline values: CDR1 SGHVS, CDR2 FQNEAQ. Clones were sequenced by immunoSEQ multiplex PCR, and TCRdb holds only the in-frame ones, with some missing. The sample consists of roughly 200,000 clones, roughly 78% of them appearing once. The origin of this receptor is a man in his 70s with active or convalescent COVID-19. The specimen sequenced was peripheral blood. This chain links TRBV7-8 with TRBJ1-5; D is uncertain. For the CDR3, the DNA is TGTGCCAGCAGCTTAGTTGGGAGTGGCAATCAGCCCCAGCATTTT. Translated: CASSLVGSGNQPQHF.